The clone carrying this T cell receptor beta chain was recorded a few times. Its antigen is undetermined. These data are taken from a study of cytomegalovirus exposure and HLA in healthy donors. PCR employed 60 Vbeta and 13 Jbeta primers. Produced via immunoSEQ multiplex PCR; TCRdb's table is partial and in-frame only. The data hold 180,000 or so clones, with roughly 80% observed a single time. Study-wide results and caveats: No immune exposure information besides CMV serostatus was available. Cytomegalovirus-associated status was assigned to 164 TCR beta chains.

The donors (healthy individuals) were bone marrow donors. V was pared by 0 bases and J by 4 bases, with 22 bases between. The germline V gene encodes CDR1 SGHNT and CDR2 YYREEE (reference sequence). This CDR3 is built from 18 residues. The chain couples TRBV5-4 to TRBJ1-1, with a weak D call TRBD1 (6 bases). The receptor was derived from a woman aged 35 to 49 in good health and CMV-seropositive. Sequenced: PBMCs. CDR3 amino acids: CASSLGMGNRASGTEAFF. CDR3 nucleotides: TGTGCCAGCAGCTTGGGAATGGGGAACAGGGCCTCAGGCACTGAAGCTTTCTTT.